The clone carrying this T cell receptor (beta chain) was counted between two and nine times. The antigen remains undetermined. The record originates from a study of beta chain features in type 1 diabetes. For the study at large: Patient and healthy donor groups were alike in age, gender and cell yields. There were approximately 100,000,000 sorted cells examined across all samples.

The CDR3 covers 17 residues. Trimming removed 0 bases from V and 3 bases from J, with 18 bases in between. Germline CDR1 reads SQVTM; CDR2 reads ANQGSEA. Whole-study findings and limits: Highly expressing activated T cells could be over-counted with a cDNA template. A potential influence of HLA type upon TCRB rearrangement remained unresolved herein.

Expressed TCRB transcripts got sequenced, as all isolated RNA was reverse transcribed. Clones were read by immunoSEQ multiplex PCR, and TCRdb kept only the in-frame ones, dropping some. The repertoire holds about 410,000 clones, with roughly 13% as singletons. V is TRBV29-1 and J is TRBJ2-1; TRBD2 might be the D (6 bases). The sequenced material came from naive CD4+ T cells from blood. This receptor was obtained from a man aged 25-45 years in good health. CDR3 residues: CSVEEGRQSLLYNEQFF. DNA of the CDR3: TGCAGCGTTGAAGAGGGGAGGCAGTCACTCCTCTACAATGAGCAGTTCTTC.